What follows is one T cell receptor (beta chain) and its context. Antigen specificity is unknown. These data originate in a study of cytomegalovirus exposure and HLA in healthy donors. PCR employed 60 Vbeta and 13 Jbeta primers. The protocol was immunoSEQ multiplex PCR, while the TCRdb copy is restricted to in-frame clones and leaves out a portion. Altogether 100,000 to 150,000 clones are present, roughly 71% being singletons, with the ten largest covering roughly 6.3%. The CDR3 sequence is 17 residues long. V lost 1 base to trimming and J lost 1 base, with 11 bases between them. CDR1 SGHTA and CDR2 FQGNSA come from the germline V gene. General study findings and limits: Among TCR beta chains, those listed as cytomegalovirus-associated numbered some 160. The study had only CMV serostatus as immune exposure information.

This receptor was taken from a woman in her forties or fifties in good health and CMV-seropositive. The chain carries TRBV7-2 and TRBJ1-6; D ambiguous. The sample consisted of PBMCs. Here the CDR3 reads CASSLDRGRSYNSPLHF. In DNA, the CDR3 is TGTGCCAGCAGCTTAGATCGGGGAAGGTCCTATAATTCACCCCTCCACTTT.